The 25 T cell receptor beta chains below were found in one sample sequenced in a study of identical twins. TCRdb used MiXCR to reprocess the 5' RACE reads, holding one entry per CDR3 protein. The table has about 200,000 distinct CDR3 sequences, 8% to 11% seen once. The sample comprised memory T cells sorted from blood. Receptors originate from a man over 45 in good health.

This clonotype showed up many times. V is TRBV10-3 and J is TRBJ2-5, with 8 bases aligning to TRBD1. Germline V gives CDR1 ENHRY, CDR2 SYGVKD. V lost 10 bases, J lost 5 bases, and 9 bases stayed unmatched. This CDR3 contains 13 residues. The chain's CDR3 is CANAADRAETQYF. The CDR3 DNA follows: TGTGCCAACGCAGCGGACAGGGCCGAGACCCAGTACTTC.

The CDR3 sequence is CASSRGVSETQYF. The CDR3 DNA is TGCGCCAGCAGCAGGGGCGTTTCGGAGACCCAGTACTTC. The V gene is TRBV10-1, the J gene TRBJ2-5, with a weak D call TRBD1 (6 bases). Germline V lookup: CDR1 WNHNN, CDR2 SYGVQD (reference sequence). The CDR3 contains 13 residues. Trimming removed 6 bases at V and 5 bases at J, with 13 bases between.

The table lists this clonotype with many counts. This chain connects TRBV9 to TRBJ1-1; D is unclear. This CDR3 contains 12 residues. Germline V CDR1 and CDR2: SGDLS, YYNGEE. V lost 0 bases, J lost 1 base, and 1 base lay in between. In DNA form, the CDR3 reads TGTGCCAGCAGCGTAGAGAACACTGAAGCTTTCTTT. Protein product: CASSVENTEAFF.

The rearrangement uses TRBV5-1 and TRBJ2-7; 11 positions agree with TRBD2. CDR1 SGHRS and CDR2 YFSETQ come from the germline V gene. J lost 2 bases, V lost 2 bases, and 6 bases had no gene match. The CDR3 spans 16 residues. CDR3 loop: CASSLGALAGAYEQYF. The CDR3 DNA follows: TGCGCCAGCAGCTTAGGCGCACTAGCGGGGGCCTACGAGCAGTACTTC.

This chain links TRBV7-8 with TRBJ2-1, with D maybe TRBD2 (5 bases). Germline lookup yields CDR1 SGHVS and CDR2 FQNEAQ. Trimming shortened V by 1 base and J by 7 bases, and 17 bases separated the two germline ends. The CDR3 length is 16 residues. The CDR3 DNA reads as TGTGCCAGCAGCTTAGAACAGCGGACGATTAGAAATGAGCAGTTCTTC. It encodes CASSLEQRTIRNEQFF.

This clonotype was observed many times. The CDR3 DNA follows: TGTGCCAGCTCACCCACCGAGGGCAGCAATCAGCCCCAGCATTTT. The encoded protein is CASSPTEGSNQPQHF. This rearrangement joins TRBV18 to TRBJ1-5; D unclear. The germline V gene has CDR1 KGHSH and CDR2 LQKENI. This CDR3 is 15 amino acids long. The V end was cut by 3 bases, the J end by 1 base, with 10 bases between.

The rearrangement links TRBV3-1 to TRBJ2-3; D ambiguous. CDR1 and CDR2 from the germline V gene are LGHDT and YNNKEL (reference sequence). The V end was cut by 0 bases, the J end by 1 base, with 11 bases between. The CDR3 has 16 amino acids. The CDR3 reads CASSQDRWQGTDTQYF. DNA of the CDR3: TGTGCCAGCAGCCAAGATCGATGGCAGGGCACAGATACGCAGTATTTT.

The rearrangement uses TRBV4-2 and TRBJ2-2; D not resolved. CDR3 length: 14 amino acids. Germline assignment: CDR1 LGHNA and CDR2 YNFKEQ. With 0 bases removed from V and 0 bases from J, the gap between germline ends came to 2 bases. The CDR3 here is CASSQDANTGELFF. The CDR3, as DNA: TGTGCCAGCAGCCAAGACGCGAACACCGGGGAGCTGTTTTTT.

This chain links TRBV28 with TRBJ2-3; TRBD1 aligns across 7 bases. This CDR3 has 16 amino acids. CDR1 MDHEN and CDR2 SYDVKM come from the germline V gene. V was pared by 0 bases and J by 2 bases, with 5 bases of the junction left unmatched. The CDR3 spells CASSLWGTELTDTQYF. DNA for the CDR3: TGTGCCAGCAGTTTATGGGGGACAGAACTCACAGATACGCAGTATTTT.

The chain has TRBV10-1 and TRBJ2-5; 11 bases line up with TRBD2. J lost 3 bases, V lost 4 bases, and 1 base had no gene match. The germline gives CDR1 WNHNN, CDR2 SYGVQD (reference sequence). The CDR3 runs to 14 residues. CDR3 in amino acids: CASSATSGEETQYF. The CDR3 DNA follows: TGCGCCAGCAGTGCGACTAGCGGGGAAGAGACCCAGTACTTC.

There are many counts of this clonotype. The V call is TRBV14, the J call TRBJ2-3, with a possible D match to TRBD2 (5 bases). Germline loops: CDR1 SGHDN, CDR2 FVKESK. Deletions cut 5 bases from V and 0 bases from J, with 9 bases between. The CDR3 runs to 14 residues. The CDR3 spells CASSDSASTDTQYF. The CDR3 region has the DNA TGTGCCAGCAGCGATAGCGCGAGCACAGATACGCAGTATTTT.

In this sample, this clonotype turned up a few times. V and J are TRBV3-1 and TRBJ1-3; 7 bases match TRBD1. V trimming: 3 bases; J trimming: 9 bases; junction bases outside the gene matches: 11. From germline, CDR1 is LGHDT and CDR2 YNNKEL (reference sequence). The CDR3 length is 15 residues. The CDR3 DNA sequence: TGTGCCAGCAGCCACTACGGGACAGACGACGGCACCATATATTTT. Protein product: CASSHYGTDDGTIYF.

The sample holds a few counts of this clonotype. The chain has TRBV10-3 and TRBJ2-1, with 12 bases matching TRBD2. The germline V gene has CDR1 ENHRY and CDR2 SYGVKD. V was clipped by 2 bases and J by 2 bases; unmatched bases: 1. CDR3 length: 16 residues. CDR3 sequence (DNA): TGTGCCATCAGTGAGCGGACTAGCGGGGCCTACAATGAGCAGTTCTTC. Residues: CAISERTSGAYNEQFF.

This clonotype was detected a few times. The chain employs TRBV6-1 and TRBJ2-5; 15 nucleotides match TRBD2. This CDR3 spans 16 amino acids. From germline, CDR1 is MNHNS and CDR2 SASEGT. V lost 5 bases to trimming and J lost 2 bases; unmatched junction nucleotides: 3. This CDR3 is CASSRTSGGDQETQYF. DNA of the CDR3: TGTGCCAGCAGTCGGACTAGCGGGGGGGATCAAGAGACCCAGTACTTC.

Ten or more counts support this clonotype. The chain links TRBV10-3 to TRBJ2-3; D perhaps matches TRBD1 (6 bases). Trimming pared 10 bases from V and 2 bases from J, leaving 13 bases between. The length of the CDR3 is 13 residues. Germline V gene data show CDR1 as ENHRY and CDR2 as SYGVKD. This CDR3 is CATINRVTDTQYF. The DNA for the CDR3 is TGTGCCACAATAAACAGGGTCACAGATACGCAGTATTTT.

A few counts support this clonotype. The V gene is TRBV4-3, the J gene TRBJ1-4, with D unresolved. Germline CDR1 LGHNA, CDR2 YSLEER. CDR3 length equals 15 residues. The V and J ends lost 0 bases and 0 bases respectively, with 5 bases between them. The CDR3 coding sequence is TGCGCCAGCAGCCAAGATCTTACAACTAATGAAAAACTGTTTTTT. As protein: CASSQDLTTNEKLFF.

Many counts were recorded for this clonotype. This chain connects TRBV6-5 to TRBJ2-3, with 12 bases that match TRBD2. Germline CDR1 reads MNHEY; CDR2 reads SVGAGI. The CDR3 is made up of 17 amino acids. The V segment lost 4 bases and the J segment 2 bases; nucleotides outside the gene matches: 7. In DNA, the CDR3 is TGTGCCAGCAGTTCCCTCCGGACTAGCGGGATCACAGATACGCAGTATTTT. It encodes CASSSLRTSGITDTQYF.

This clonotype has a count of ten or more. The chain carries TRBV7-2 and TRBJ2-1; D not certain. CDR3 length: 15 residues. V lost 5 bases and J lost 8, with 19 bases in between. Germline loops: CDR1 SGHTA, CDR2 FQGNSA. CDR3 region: CASSLIGDFWYEQFF. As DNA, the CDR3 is TGTGCCAGCAGCCTCATTGGCGATTTTTGGTATGAGCAGTTCTTC. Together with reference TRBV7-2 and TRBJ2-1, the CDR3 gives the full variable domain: GAGVSQSPSNKVTEKGKDVELRCDPISGHTALYWYRQSLGQGLEFLIYFQGNSAPDKSGLPSDRFSAERTGGSVSTLTIQRTQQEDSAVYLCASSLIGDFWYEQFFGPGTRLTVL.

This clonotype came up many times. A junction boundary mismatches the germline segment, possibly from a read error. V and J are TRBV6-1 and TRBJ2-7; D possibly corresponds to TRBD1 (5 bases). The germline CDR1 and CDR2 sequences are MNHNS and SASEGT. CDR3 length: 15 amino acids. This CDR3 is CASRDVGQGRYEQYF. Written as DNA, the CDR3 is TGTGCCAGCCGTGACGTGGGGCAGGGTCGCTACGAGCAGTACTTC.

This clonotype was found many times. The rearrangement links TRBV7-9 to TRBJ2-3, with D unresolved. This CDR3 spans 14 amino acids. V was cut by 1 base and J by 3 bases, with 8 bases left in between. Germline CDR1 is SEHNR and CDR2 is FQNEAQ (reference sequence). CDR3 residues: CASSLGLATDTQYF. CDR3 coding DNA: TGTGCCAGCAGCTTAGGCTTGGCAACAGATACGCAGTATTTT.

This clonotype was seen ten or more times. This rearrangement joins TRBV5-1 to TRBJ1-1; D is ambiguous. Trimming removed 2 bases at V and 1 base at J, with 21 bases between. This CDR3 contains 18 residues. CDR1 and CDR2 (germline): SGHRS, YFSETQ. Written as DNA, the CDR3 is TGCGCCAGCAGCTTTGCCCACTCTTCCGGAGGTGGGAACACTGAAGCTTTCTTT. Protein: CASSFAHSSGGGNTEAFF.

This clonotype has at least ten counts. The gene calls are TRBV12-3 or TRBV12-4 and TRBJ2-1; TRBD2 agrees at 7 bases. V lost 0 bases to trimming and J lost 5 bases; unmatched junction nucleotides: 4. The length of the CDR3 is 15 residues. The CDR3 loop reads CASSLAGGPNNEQFF. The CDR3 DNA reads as TGTGCCAGCAGTTTAGCGGGAGGGCCTAACAATGAGCAGTTCTTC.

The CDR3 reads CASSKPGLEAFF. CDR3 nucleotide sequence: TGTGCCAGCAGTAAACCGGGACTTGAAGCTTTCTTT. The chain has TRBV12-3 or TRBV12-4 and TRBJ1-1; possibly TRBD1 for D (5 bases). Trimming left V 5 bases short and J 7 bases short, with 11 bases between. CDR3 length: 12 residues.

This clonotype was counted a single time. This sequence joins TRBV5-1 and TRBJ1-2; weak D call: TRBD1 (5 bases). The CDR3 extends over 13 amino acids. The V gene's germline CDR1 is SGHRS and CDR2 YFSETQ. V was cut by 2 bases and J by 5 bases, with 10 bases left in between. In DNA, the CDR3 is TGCGCCAGCAGCTTAGGGACCATGTATGGCTACACCTTC. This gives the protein CASSLGTMYGYTF. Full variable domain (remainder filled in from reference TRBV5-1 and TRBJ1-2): KAGVTQTPRYLIKTRGQQVTLSCSPISGHRSVSWYQQTPGQGLQFLFEYFSETQRNKGNFPGRFSGRQFSNSRSEMNVSTLELGDSALYLCASSLGTMYGYTFGSGTRLTVV.

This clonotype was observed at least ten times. The CDR3 nucleotides read TGTGCCAGCAGTTTAAGCAACTCCTACGAGCAGTACTTC. Translated, it gives CASSLSNSYEQYF. The gene calls are TRBV27 and TRBJ2-7; the D is unclear. The CDR3 has 13 residues. Germline V CDR1 and CDR2: MNHEY, SMNVEV (reference sequence). The V gene lost 2 bases and the J gene lost 0 bases, with 5 bases spanning the gap.